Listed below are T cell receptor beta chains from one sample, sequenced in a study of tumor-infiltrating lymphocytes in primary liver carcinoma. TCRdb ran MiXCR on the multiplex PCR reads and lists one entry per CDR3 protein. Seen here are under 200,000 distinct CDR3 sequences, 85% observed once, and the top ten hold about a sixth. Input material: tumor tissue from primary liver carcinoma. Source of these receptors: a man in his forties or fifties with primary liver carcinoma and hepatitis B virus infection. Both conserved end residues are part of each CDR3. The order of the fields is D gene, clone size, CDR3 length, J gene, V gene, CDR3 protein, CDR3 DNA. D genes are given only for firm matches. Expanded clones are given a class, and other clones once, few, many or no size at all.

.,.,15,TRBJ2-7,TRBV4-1,CANSQVSSGAYEQYF,TGCGCCAACAGCCAAGTTTCAAGCGGCGCCTACGAGCAGTACTTC
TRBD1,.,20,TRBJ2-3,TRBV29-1,CSVSDATGQGKSPFTDTQYF,TGCAGCGTTAGTGATGCCACTGGACAGGGCAAATCCCCTTTCACAGATACGCAATATTTT
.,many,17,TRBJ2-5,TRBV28,CASSLSGPQGYQETQYF,TGTGCCAGCAGTTTATCCGGCCCCCAAGGGTACCAAGAGACCCAGTACTTC
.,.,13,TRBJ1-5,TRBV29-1,CSAVGGASQPQHF,TGCAGTGCCGTAGGGGGAGCGAGTCAGCCCCAGCATTTT
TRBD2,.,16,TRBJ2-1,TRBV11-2,CASSYPGTSGTIEQFF,TGTGCCAGCAGCTACCCCGGGACTAGCGGTACCATTGAGCAATTCTTC
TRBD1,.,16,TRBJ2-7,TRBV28,CASRSGWDRSTYEQYF,TGTGCCAGCAGGTCAGGCTGGGACAGGAGTACCTACGAGCAGTACTTC
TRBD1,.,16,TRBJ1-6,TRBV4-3,CASSSWDRERISPLHF,TGCGCCAGCAGCTCATGGGACAGGGAAAGGATTTCACCCCTCCACTTT
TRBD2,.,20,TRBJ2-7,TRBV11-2,CASSLREGRTSGLSSYERYF,TGCGCCAGCAGCTTGAGGGAGGGGAGGACTAGCGGGCTCAGCTCCTACGAACGGTACTTC
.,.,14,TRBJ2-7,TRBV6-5,CTSRPLGPGYEHYF,TGTACAAGCAGACCCCTCGGGCCAGGGTACGAGCATTACTTC
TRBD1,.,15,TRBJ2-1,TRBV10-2,CASSYRDRVHDEQFF,TGCGCCAGCAGTTACCGGGACAGGGTCCACGATGAGCAGTTCTTC
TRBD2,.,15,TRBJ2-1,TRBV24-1,CDTSQSGRGRNEQFF,TGTGACACCAGCCAAAGCGGGAGAGGAAGGAATGAGCAGTTCTTC
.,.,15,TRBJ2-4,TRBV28,CASGLVIGRCNEQYF,TGTGCCAGCGGTTTAGTCATAGGGAGGTGCAATGAGCAGTACTTC
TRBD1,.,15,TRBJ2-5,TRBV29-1,CSVEADRGRTETQCF,TGCAGCGTTGAAGCGGACAGGGGGCGAACAGAAACCCAGTGCTTC
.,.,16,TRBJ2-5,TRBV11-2,CASRSRDSANQETQYF,TGTGCCAGCAGATCCCGGGACTCGGCCAACCAAGAGACCCAGTACTTC
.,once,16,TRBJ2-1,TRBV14,CARSRRQGGRLNEQFF,TGTGCCAGGAGTCGTCGGCAGGGGGGCCGGTTAAATGAGCAGTTCTTC
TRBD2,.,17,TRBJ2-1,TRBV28,CASSQPRASGRNNEQFF,TGCGCCAGCAGCCAACCTAGGGCTAGCGGGAGGAACAATGAGCAGTTCTTC
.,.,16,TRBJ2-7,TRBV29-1,CSAMTSGSATTYEQYF,TGCAGCGCCATGACATCTGGGTCCGCCACTACCTACGAGCAGTACTTC
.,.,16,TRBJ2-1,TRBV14,CASTPRIVLGYNEQFF,TGTGCCAGCACCCCTAGGATAGTGTTGGGGTACAATGAGCAGTTCTTC
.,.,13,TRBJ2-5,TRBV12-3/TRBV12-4,CASSLAGEEMQYF,TGTGCCAGCAGTTTAGCGGGGGAAGAGATGCAGTACTTC
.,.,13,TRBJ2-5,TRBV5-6,CASSPRTRETLYF,TGTGCCAGCAGCCCTAGGACCCGGGAGACCCTGTACTTC
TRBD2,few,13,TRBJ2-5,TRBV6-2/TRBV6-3,CANNSGLANTQYF,TGTGCCAACAATTCCGGACTAGCGAACACCCAGTATTTC
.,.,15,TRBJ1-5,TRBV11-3,CVSSLELGVAQPQHF,TGTGTCAGCAGCTTAGAATTGGGGGTGGCTCAGCCCCAGCATTTT
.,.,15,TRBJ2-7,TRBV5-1,CTSSLGALRQETLYF,TGCACCAGCAGCTTGGGAGCCCTCCGCCAAGAGACCCTGTACTTC
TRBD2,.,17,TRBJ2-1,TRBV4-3,CASNQEVAGASYNEQFF,TGCGCCAGCAACCAAGAAGTAGCGGGGGCCTCCTACAATGAGCAGTTCTTC
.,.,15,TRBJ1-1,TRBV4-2,CASSQDSRGATEAFF,TGTGCCAGCAGCCAAGATTCGAGGGGGGCCACTGAAGCATTCTTT
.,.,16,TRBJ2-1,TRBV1,CTSSQDAKVVGYEQFF,TGCACCAGCAGCCAAGACGCTAAAGTAGTGGGATACGAGCAGTTCTTC
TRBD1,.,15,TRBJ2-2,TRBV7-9,CVSSAGTGMAGELYF,TGTGTCAGCAGCGCCGGGACAGGGATGGCAGGGGAGCTGTATTTT
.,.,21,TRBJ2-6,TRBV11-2,CAISMGGDRSISLSGVNVLTF,TGTGCCATCAGCATGGGGGGAGACAGGAGCATTTCCCTCTCTGGGGTCAACGTCCTGACTTTC
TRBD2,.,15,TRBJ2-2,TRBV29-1,CSDVLAGGYTGELFF,TGCAGCGATGTACTAGCGGGAGGTTATACCGGGGAGCTGTTTTTT
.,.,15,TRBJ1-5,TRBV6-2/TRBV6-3,CAISYSRVPIQHQHF,TGTGCCATCAGTTACTCGAGGGTCCCCATTCAGCACCAGCATTTT
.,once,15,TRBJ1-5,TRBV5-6,CASRGGGGDNQPQHF,TGTGCCAGCAGAGGCGGGGGTGGGGACAATCAGCCCCAGCATTTT
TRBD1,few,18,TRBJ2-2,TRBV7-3,CASSHKGATLSGTGELFF,TGTGCCAGCAGCCACAAGGGGGCCACGCTCAGCGGCACCGGGGAGCTGTTTTTT
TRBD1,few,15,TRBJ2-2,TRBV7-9,CASSRDRENTRELFF,TGTGCCAGCAGCCGTGACAGGGAGAACACCCGGGAGCTGTTTTTT
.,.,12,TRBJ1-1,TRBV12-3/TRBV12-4,CTSSSAGSEAFF,TGTACCAGCAGTTCAGCAGGGAGTGAAGCTTTTTTT
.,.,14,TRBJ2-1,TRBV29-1,CSAPEGGRVGEQFF,TGCAGCGCCCCGGAAGGCGGTCGGGTAGGAGAGCAGTTCTTC
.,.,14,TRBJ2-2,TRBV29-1,CSVEAGANTGELYF,TGCAGCGTTGAGGCGGGGGCGAACACCGGGGAGCTGTATTTT
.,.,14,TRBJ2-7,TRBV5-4,CASSSEERIYEKYF,TGTGCCAGCAGCTCGGAAGAGAGGATATATGAGAAGTACTTC
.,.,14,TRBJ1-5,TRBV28,CASRSIGAFQPQHF,TGTGCCAGCAGATCGATAGGGGCTTTCCAGCCCCAGCATTTT
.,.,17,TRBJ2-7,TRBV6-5,CAGREDGLGTYSYEQYF,TGTGCCGGCAGAGAAGACGGTCTCGGGACTTACTCCTACGAGCAGTACTTC
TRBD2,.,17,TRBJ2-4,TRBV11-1,CASCFPVTSATKNIQYF,TGTGCCAGCTGCTTCCCCGTGACTAGCGCGACCAAAAACATTCAGTACTTC
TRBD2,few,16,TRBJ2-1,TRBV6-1,CASSFLVTSGVDEQFF,TGTGCCAGCAGTTTTTTGGTGACTAGCGGGGTGGATGAGCAGTTCTTC
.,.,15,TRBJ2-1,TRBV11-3,CANSLQSGGFNDQFF,TGTGCTAACAGCCTACAAAGCGGAGGTTTCAATGACCAGTTCTTC
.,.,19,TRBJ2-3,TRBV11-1,CASSSGGISVGARTDTHYF,TGTGCCAGCAGCTCTGGGGGAATCTCTGTTGGAGCCCGCACAGATACGCACTATTTC
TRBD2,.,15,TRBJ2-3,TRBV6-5,CARNPGLAETCTQYF,TGTGCCAGAAACCCAGGACTAGCGGAAACATGTACACAATATTTT
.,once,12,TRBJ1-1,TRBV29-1,CSLSQGRTEAFF,TGTAGTCTCTCTCAGGGCAGGACTGAAGCTTTCTTT
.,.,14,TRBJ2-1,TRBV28,CASSSGLQFNELFF,TGTGCCAGCAGCTCGGGACTCCAATTCAATGAGCTGTTCTTC
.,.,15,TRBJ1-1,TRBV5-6,CASSLWGTGAPGAFF,TGTGCCAGCAGCTTGTGGGGGACGGGGGCCCCTGGAGCTTTCTTT
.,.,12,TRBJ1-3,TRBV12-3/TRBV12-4,CTSRLQRNTIYF,TGTACCAGCAGGTTACAAAGAAACACCATATATTTT
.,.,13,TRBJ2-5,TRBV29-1,CSVDEADGETLYF,TGCAGCGTTGATGAGGCAGACGGAGAGACCCTGTACTTC
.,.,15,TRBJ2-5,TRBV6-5,CASNYSTGREEIQYF,TGTGCCAGCAATTACTCGACGGGAAGGGAAGAGATCCAGTACTTC
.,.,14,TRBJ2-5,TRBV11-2,CASSFSWGQETHYF,TGTGCCAGCAGCTTCAGCTGGGGACAAGAGACTCATTACTTC
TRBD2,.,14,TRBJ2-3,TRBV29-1,CSGIQIAGLDTQYF,TGCAGCGGGATTCAAATAGCGGGCTTAGATACACAGTATTTT
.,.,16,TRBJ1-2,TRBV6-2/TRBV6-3,CASRGSEQGINYGYTF,TGTGCCAGCCGGGGAAGTGAACAGGGCATTAACTATGGCTACACCTTC
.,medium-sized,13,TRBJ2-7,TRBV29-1,CSVTVPLSYEQYF,TGCAGCGTGACAGTCCCCCTCTCCTACGAGCAGTACTTC
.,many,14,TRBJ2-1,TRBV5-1,CASSLSAPYNEQFF,TGCGCCAGCAGCTTGTCAGCCCCCTACAATGAGCAGTTCTTC
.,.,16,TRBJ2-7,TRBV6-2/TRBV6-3,CASNYSGQTILLEQYF,TGTGCCAGCAATTACTCAGGTCAGACCATTCTCTTGGAGCAGTACTTC
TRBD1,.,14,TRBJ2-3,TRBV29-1,CSVSGTGGSDTQYF,TGTAGCGTTTCCGGGACAGGGGGGTCAGATACTCAGTATTTT
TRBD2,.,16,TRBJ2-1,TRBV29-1,CSVEFGNGRITDEQFF,TGCAGCGTTGAATTCGGGAACGGGAGGATAACTGATGAACAGTTCTTC